These T cell receptor beta chains were read from a single sample in a study of shared clonotypes between healthy human individuals. Clones were sequenced by immunoSEQ multiplex PCR, and TCRdb holds only the in-frame ones, with some missing. The sample lists roughly 500,000 clones; roughly 95% were seen once. Material for sequencing was naive CD4+ T cells sorted from blood. The receptors come from a woman aged 25 to 45 in good health. CDR3s include the opening cysteine and the closing phenylalanine or tryptophan. Clone size is given for some rows only: seen once, a few or many times, or a class if the clone is expanded.

V	size	length	J	CDR3
TRBV19	NA	11	TRBJ2-5	CASSIGREQYF
TRBV19	NA	15	TRBJ1-3	CASSTRDRSGNTIYF
TRBV28	NA	11	TRBJ1-5	CASSLNQPQHF
TRBV5-1	NA	17	TRBJ2-2	CASSLRRPGEFPGELFF
TRBV29-1	NA	15	TRBJ2-7	CSVEDRGTGLTEQYF
TRBV29-1	NA	14	TRBJ1-6	CSVRSGTENSPLHF
TRBV28	NA	14	TRBJ2-3	CASSYRGNTDTQYF
TRBV28	NA	17	TRBJ2-1	CASSFTPGHQSYNEQFF
TRBV28	NA	12	TRBJ2-5	CASNQGQETQYF
TRBV4-1	NA	17	TRBJ1-1	CASSQDAGTKGRTEAFF
TRBV5-1	NA	15	TRBJ1-4	CASSLGAGEREKLFF
TRBV9	NA	13	TRBJ2-7	CASSVGTEYEQYF
TRBV18	NA	15	NA	CASSYGLAEGYEQYF
TRBV18	NA	12	TRBJ1-1	CASSLGRTEAFF
TRBV11-2	NA	13	TRBJ2-7	CASSSPRSYEQYF
TRBV11-2	NA	14	TRBJ1-4	CASGFGATNEKLFF
TRBV7-9	few	12	TRBJ2-7	CASSPGTAYPYF
TRBV5-8	NA	16	TRBJ1-5	CASSPPGQGGNQPQHF
TRBV18	NA	14	TRBJ2-7	CASSPGTASYEQYF
TRBV6-1	NA	11	TRBJ1-5	CASQDYQPQHF
TRBV11-2	NA	15	TRBJ2-1	CASSSIAGAFNEQFF
TRBV28	once	15	TRBJ2-3	CASSLQQVHSDTQYF
TRBV6-5	NA	14	TRBJ1-5	CASSYSGVRQPQHF
TRBV27	NA	13	TRBJ2-5	CASSFTFRETQYF
TRBV4-1	NA	17	TRBJ1-2	CASSHVFRGQGKYGYTF
TRBV7-9	NA	14	TRBJ2-1	CASSMTSQGNEQFF
TRBV29-1	NA	13	TRBJ2-7	CSVAPTASYEQYF
TRBV28	NA	15	NA	CASSQTSGTPYEQYF
TRBV25-1	NA	14	TRBJ2-3	CASAHGGATDTQYF
TRBV20-1	NA	11	TRBJ1-1	CSASWNTEAFF
TRBV5-1	once	16	TRBJ2-1	CASSHSGRSSYNEQFF
TRBV11-2	NA	15	TRBJ2-7	CASSLDGGSPHEQYF
TRBV18	NA	15	TRBJ2-7	CASSPGAGYAYEQYF
TRBV18	NA	16	TRBJ2-2	CASSPYGTENTGELFF
TRBV2	NA	12	TRBJ2-7	CASSLTGSEQYF
TRBV2	NA	17	TRBJ1-5	CASSRLKPTGLHQPQHF
TRBV11-3	NA	12	TRBJ1-5	CASSLEGQPQHF
TRBV28	once	14	TRBJ2-7	CATESGTHSWEQYF
TRBV7-3	NA	16	TRBJ2-1	CASSLTGTALIHEQFF
TRBV28	NA	13	TRBJ2-7	CASLGENSYEQYF
TRBV11-2	NA	15	TRBJ2-7	CASSSAGRGRREQYF
TRBV28	NA	16	TRBJ1-4	CASSGQGVVGNEKLFF
TRBV28	NA	12	TRBJ2-1	CASTGVINEQFF
TRBV9	NA	15	TRBJ2-1	CASSVQGMSYNEQFF
TRBV7-9	NA	13	TRBJ2-1	CASSFLADNEQFF
TRBV10-1	NA	13	TRBJ1-1	CASSAGQNTEAFF
TRBV6-1	NA	12	TRBJ2-7	CASSVGGYEQYF
TRBV12-5	NA	13	TRBJ1-2	CASGLGQGYGYTF
TRBV5-4	once	16	TRBJ2-3	CASSLGIGAGTDTQYF
TRBV7-8	NA	14	TRBJ2-7	CASSTRTSSYEQYF
TRBV7-6	once	16	TRBJ2-1	CASSVGTSGRYNEQFF
TRBV19	NA	14	TRBJ1-3	CASRPSRDRNTIYF
TRBV14	NA	16	TRBJ1-1	CASSQVAGLMNTEAFF
TRBV28	once	17	TRBJ2-7	CASSLSLGLAMSYEQYF
TRBV5-8	NA	11	TRBJ1-1	CASSLNTEAFF
TRBV28	NA	17	TRBJ2-5	CASSPSGRAAGRETQYF
TRBV10-3	NA	14	TRBJ1-5	CAISEVGARQPQHF
TRBV10-1	NA	13	TRBJ2-5	CASSEPEKETQYF
TRBV6-1	once	15	TRBJ1-5	CASSRQAPGNQPQHF
TRBV19	NA	19	TRBJ2-1	CASRTGGWSSGSPSNEQFF